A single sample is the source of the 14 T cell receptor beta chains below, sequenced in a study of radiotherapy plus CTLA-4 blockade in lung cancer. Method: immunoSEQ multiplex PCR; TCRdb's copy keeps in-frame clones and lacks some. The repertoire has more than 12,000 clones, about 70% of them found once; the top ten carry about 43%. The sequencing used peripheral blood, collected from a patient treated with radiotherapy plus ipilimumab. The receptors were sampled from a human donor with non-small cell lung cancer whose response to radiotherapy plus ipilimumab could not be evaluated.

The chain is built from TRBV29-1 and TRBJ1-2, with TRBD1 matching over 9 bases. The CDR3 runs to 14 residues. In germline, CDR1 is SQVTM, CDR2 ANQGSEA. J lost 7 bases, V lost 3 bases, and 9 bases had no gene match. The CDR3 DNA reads TGCAGCGTTGAGGAGGGACAGGGAGGACTTGGCTACACCTTC. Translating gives CSVEEGQGGLGYTF.

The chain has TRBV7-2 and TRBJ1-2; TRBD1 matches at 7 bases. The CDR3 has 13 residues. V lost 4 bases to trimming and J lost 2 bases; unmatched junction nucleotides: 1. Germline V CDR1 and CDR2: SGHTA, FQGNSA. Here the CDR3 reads CASSSTGNYGYTF. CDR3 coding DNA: TGTGCCAGCAGCTCGACAGGGAACTATGGCTACACCTTC.

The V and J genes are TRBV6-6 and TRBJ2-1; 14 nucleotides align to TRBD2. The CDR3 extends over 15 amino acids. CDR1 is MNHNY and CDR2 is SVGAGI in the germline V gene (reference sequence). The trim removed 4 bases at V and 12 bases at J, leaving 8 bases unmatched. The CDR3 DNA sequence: TGTGCCAGCAGTTCGACTAGCGGGGGGGCCACCGTGCAGTTCTTC. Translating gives CASSSTSGGATVQFF.

CDR3 loop: CASSKTGGGQETQYF. The CDR3 nucleotides read TGTGCCAGCAGCAAAACAGGGGGCGGGCAAGAGACCCAGTACTTC. The rearrangement uses TRBV11-3 and TRBJ2-5; 9 nucleotides agree with TRBD1. V shed 5 bases, J shed 2 bases, and the junction held 6 bases outside the gene matches. CDR3 length: 15 amino acids. CDR1 is SGHNT and CDR2 is YENEEA in the germline V gene.

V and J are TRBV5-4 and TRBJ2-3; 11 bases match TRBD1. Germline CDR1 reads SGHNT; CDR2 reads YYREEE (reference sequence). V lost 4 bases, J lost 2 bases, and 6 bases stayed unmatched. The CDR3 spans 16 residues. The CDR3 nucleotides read TGTGCCAGCAGCGCGGGACAGGGGGTATCCACAGATACGCAGTATTTT. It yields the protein CASSAGQGVSTDTQYF.

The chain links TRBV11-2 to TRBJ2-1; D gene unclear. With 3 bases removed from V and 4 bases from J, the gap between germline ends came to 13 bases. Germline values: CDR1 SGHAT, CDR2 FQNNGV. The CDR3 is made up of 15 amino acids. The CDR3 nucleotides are TGTGCCAGCAGCTTGGAGCCACATCCGTACAATGAGCAGTTCTTC. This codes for CASSLEPHPYNEQFF.

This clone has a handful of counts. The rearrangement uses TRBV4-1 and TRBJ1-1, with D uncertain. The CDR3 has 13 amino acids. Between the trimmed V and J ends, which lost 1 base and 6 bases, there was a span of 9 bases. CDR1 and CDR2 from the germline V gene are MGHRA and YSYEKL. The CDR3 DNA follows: TGCGCCAGCAGCCAAGTCTTCTCCGCTGAAGCTTTCTTT. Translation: CASSQVFSAEAFF.

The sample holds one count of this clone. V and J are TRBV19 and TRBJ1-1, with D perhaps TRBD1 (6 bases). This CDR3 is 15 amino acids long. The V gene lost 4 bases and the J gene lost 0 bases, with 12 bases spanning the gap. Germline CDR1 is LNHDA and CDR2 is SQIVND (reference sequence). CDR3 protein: CASSTTGNLNTEAFF. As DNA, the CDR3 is TGTGCCAGTAGTACTACAGGGAATCTGAACACTGAAGCTTTCTTT.

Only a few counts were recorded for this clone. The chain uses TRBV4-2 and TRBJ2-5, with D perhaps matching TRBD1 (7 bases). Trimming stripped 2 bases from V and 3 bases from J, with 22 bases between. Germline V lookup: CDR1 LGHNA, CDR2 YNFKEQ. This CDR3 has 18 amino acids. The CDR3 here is CASSQSMKPTGRKETQYF. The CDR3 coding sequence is TGTGCCAGCAGCCAATCGATGAAGCCGACAGGGAGGAAAGAGACCCAGTACTTC.

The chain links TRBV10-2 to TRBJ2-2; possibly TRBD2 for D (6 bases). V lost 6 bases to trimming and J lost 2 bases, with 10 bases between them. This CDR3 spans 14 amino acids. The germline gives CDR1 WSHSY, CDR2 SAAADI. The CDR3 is CASRGGTNTGELFF. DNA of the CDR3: TGCGCCAGCAGAGGAGGGACTAACACCGGGGAGCTGTTTTTT.

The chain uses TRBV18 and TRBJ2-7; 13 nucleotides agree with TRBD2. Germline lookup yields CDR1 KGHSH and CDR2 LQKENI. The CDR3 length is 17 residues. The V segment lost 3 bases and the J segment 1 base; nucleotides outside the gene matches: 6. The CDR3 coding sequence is TGTGCCAGCTCACCCCGGGGACTAGCGGGGCCTTCCTACGAGCAGTACTTC. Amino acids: CASSPRGLAGPSYEQYF.

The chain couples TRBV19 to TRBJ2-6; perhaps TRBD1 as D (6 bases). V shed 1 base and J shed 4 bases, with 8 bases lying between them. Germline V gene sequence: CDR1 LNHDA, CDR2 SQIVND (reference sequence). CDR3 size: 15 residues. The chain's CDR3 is CASSIVGAGANVLTF. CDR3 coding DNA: TGTGCCAGTAGTATAGTGGGGGCCGGGGCCAACGTCCTGACTTTC.

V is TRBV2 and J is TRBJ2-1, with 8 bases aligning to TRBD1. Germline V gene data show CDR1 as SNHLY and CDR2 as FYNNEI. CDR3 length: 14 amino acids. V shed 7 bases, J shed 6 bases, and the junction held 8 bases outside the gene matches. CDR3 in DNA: TGTGCCAGCATAGAGGGACAGGTGGGCAATGAGCAGTTCTTC. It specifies CASIEGQVGNEQFF. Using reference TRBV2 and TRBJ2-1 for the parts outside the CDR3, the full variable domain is EPEVTQTPSHQVTQMGQEVILRCVPISNHLYFYWYRQILGQKVEFLVSFYNNEISEKSEIFDDQFSVERPDGSNFTLKIRSTKLEDSAMYFCASIEGQVGNEQFFGPGTRLTVL.

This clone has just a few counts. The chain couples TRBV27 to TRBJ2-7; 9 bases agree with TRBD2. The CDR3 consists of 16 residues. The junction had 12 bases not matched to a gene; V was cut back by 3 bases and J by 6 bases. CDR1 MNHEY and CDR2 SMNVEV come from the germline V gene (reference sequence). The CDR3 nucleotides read TGTGCCAGCAGTTTCCCCCCCGGGGCGGGGGGGCCCGAGCAGTACGTC. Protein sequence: CASSFPPGAGGPEQYV.